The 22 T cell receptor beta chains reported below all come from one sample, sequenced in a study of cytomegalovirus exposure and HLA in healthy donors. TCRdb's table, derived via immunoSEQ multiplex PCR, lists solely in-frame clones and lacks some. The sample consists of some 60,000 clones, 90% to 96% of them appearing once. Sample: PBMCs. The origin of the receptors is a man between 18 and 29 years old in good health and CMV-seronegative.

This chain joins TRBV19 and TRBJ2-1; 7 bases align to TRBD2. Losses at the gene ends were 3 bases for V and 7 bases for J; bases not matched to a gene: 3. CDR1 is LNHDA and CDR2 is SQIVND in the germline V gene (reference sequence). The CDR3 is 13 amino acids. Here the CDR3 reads CASSIQGLNEQFF. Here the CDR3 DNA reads TGTGCCAGTAGTATTCAGGGACTAAATGAGCAGTTCTTC.

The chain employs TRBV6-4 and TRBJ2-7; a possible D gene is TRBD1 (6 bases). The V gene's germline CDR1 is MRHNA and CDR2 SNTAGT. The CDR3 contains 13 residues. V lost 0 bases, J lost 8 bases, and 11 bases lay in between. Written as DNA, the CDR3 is TGTGCCAGCAGTGACTCCACCCAGGGGAAGCAGTACTTC. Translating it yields CASSDSTQGKQYF.

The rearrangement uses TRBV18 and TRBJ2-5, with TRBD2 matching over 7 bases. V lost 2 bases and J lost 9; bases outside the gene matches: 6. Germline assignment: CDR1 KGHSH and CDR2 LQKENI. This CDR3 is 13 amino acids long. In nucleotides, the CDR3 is TGTGCCAGCTCACCATCGCGGGAGTGGGCCCAGTACTTC. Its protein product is CASSPSREWAQYF.

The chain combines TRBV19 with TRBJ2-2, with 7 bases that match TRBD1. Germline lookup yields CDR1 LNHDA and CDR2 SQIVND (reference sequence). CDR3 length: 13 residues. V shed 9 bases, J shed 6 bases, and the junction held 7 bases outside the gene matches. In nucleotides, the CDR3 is TGTGCCAGCAATGAAAGGGGGCCCGGGGAGCTGTTTTTT. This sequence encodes CASNERGPGELFF.

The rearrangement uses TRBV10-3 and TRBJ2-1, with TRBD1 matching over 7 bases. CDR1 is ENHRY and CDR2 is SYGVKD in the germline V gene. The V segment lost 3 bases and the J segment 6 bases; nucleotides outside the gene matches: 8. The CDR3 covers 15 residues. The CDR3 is CAISEQGNGGNEQFF. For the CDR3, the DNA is TGTGCCATCAGTGAACAGGGGAATGGGGGCAATGAGCAGTTCTTC.

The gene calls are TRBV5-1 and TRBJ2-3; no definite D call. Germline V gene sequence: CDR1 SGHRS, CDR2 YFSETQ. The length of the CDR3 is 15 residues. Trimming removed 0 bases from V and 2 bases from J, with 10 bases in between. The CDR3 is CASSLVTTDTDTQYF. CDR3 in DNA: TGCGCCAGCAGCTTGGTGACAACGGACACAGATACGCAGTATTTT.

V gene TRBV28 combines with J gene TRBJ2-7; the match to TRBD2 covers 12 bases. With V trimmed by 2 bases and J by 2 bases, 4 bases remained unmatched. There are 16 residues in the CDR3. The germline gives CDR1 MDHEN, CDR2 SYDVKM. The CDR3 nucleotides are TGTGCCAGCAGTTTACCCCTAGCGGGAGGGCCCTACGAGCAGTACTTC. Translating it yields CASSLPLAGGPYEQYF. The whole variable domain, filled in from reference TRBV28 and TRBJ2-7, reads DVKVTQSSRYLVKRTGEKVFLECVQDMDHENMFWYRQDPGLGLRLIYFSYDVKMKEKGDIPEGYSVSREKKERFSLILESASTNQTSMYLCASSLPLAGGPYEQYFGPGTRLTVT.

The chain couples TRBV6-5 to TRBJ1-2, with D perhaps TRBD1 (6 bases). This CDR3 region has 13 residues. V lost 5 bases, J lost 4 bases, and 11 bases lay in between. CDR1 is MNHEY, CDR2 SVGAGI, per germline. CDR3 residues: CASSPDRIYGYTF. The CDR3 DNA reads TGTGCCAGCAGTCCAGACAGGATCTATGGCTACACCTTC.

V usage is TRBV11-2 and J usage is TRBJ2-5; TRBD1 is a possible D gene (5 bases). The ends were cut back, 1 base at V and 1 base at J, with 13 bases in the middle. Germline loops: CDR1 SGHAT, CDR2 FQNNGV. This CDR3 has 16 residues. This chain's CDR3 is CASSLGWSGPQETQYF. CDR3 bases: TGTGCCAGCAGCTTAGGTTGGTCAGGGCCCCAAGAGACCCAGTACTTC.

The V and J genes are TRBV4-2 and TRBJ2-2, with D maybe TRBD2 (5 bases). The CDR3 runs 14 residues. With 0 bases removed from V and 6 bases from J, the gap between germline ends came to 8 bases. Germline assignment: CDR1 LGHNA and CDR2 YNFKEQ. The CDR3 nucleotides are TGTGCCAGCAGCCAAGAGGGAGTTCCCGGGGAGCTGTTTTTT. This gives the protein CASSQEGVPGELFF.

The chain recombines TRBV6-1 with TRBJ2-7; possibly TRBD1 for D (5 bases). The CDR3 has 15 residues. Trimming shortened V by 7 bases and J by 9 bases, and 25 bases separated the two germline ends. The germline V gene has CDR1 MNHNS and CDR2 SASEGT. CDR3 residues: CASITSRGSPDGQYF. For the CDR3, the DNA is TGTGCCAGCATCACCTCAAGGGGCAGCCCCGACGGGCAGTACTTC.

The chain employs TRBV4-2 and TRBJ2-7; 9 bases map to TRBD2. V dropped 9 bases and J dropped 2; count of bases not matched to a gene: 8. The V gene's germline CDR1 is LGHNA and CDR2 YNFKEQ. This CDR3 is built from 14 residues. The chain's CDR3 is CASRRTSETYEQYF. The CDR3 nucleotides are TGTGCCAGTAGAAGGACTAGCGAGACCTACGAGCAGTACTTC.

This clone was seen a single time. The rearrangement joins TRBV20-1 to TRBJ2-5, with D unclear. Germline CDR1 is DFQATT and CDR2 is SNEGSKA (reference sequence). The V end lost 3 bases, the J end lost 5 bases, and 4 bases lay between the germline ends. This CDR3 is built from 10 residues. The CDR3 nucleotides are TGCAGTGCTAGCGAGGAGACCCAGTACTTC. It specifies CSASEETQYF.

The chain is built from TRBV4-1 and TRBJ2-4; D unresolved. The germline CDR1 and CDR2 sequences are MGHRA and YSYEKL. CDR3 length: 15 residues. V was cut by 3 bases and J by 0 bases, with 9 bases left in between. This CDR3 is CASSQRGLAKNIQYF. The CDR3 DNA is TGCGCCAGCAGCCAGCGCGGCTTAGCCAAAAACATTCAGTACTTC.

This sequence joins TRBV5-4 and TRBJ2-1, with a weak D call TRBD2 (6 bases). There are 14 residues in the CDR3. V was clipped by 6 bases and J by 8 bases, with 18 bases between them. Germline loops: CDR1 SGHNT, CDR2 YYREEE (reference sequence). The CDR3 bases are TGTGCCAGCACCGGAGGGCTAGCCGACGATGAGCAGTTCTTC. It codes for CASTGGLADDEQFF.

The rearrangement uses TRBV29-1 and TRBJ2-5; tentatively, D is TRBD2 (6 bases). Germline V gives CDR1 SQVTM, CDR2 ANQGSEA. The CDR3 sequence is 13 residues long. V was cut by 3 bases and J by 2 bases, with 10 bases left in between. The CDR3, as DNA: TGCAGCGTTGACCTAGCGACGCAAGAGACCCAGTACTTC. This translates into CSVDLATQETQYF.

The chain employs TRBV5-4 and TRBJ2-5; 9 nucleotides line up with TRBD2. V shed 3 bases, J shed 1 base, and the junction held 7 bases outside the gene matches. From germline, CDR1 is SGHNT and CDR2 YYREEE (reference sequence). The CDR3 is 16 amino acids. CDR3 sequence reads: CASSWDLAGSQETQYF. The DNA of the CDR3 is TGTGCCAGCAGCTGGGATCTAGCGGGAAGCCAAGAGACCCAGTACTTC.

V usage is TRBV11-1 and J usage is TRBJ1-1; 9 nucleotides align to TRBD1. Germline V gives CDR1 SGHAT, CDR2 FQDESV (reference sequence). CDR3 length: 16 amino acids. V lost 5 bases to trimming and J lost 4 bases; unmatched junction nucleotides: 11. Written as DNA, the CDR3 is TGTGCCAGCAGCCTCTCGACAGGGGGAAGGTTCACTGAAGCTTTCTTT. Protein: CASSLSTGGRFTEAFF.

The CDR3 DNA is TGTGCCAGCAGCTATAAGCGCTTTAGGACCGGGGAGCTGTTTTTT. Its translation is CASSYKRFRTGELFF. This chain connects TRBV7-8 to TRBJ2-2; D call uncertain. In germline, CDR1 is SGHVS, CDR2 FQNEAQ. The ends were cut back, 4 bases at V and 5 bases at J, with 14 bases in the middle. This CDR3 has 15 amino acids. Drawing the rest from reference TRBV7-8 and TRBJ2-2, the complete variable domain is GAGVSQSPRYKVAKRGQDVALRCDPISGHVSLFWYQQALGQGPEFLTYFQNEAQLDKSGLPSDRFFAERPEGSVSTLKIQRTQQEDSAVYLCASSYKRFRTGELFFGEGSRLTVL.

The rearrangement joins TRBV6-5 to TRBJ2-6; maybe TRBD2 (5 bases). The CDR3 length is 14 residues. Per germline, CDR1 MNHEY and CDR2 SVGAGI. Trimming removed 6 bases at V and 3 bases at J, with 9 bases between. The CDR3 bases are TGTGCCAGCAGCACTAGTGTTGGGGCCAACGTCCTGACTTTC. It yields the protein CASSTSVGANVLTF.

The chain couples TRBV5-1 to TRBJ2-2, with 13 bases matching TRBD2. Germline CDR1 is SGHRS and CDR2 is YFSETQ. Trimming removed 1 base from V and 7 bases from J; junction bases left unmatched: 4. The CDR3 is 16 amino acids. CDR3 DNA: TGCGCCAGCAGCTTGTGGACTAGCGGGAGCGGCGGGGAGCTGTTTTTT. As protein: CASSLWTSGSGGELFF.

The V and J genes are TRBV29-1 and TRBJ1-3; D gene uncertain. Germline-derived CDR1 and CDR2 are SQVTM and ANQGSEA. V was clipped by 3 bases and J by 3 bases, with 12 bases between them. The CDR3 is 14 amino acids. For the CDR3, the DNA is TGCAGCGTTGACGCCGAGGCGGATGGAAACACCATATATTTT. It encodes CSVDAEADGNTIYF.